The TCR beta chain under discussion was sequenced for a study of shared clonotypes between healthy human individuals. Findings of the study overall: It was the few donors that limited the genetic and exposure-history diversity represented.

The CDR3 spans 12 residues. CDR1 and CDR2 from the germline V gene are SGHAT and FQNNGV. V shed 5 bases and J shed 3 bases, with 8 bases lying between them. Using immunoSEQ multiplex PCR, the repertoire was profiled, and TCRdb retains in-frame clones only, with some absent. The sample holds a few million clones; 90% to 95% are singletons and the top ten take roughly 0.13%. About this clone: No antigen is known for it.

The chain combines TRBV11-2 with TRBJ2-7, with D perhaps matching TRBD2 (6 bases). The specimen was naive CD4+ T cells sorted from blood. Documented subset: CD45RA+ positively selected. This TCR was recovered from a man aged 18-30 years in good health. The CDR3 spells CASSHGGYEQYF. The CDR3 DNA reads TGTGCCAGCAGCCACGGGGGCTACGAGCAGTACTTC.